This T cell receptor (beta chain) was sequenced for a study of cytomegalovirus exposure and HLA in healthy donors. As for the study in general: The same platform was used for the roughly 120 validation repertoires as for the 666 first-cohort repertoires, as reported in a later analysis.

Note on this clone: Its antigen is not known.

Here immunoSEQ multiplex PCR was the method, and the copy in TCRdb shows in-frame clones only, minus some. This sample has 100,000 to 150,000 clones, with approximately 90% found just once. The study, taken as a whole, reports: Within the 130 or so validation repertoires, first-cohort TCR clusters tended to co-occur, according to a later analysis. Altogether, 150 or so TCR beta chains were recorded as cytomegalovirus-associated. Accounts indicate the classifier identified cytomegalovirus status with strong specificity and sensitivity.

The CDR3 extends over 15 amino acids. CDR1 and CDR2 (germline): MGHRA, YSYEKL. Trimming took 1 base from V and 0 from J, leaving 9 bases between them. This clonotype originated in a woman in her late teens or twenties in good health and CMV-seronegative. This chain connects TRBV4-1 to TRBJ2-5; TRBD1 is a possible D gene (5 bases). Sequenced material: PBMCs. As DNA, the CDR3 is TGCGCCAGCAGCCAAGGATCAGGGAACCAAGAGACCCAGTACTTC. Translated, it gives CASSQGSGNQETQYF.